This T cell receptor beta chain was profiled in a study of spatial heterogeneity in lung cancer. Whole-study context: Sequencing consistently turned up more beta-chain sequences than alpha-chain sequences.

TCRdb fed the 5' RACE reads into MiXCR, producing one record per CDR3 protein. The table lists some 9,800 distinct CDR3 sequences, over 50% of them singletons. This clonotype was detected only a few times. What it recognizes is unknown. Time point here: sample taken at primary tumor resection. Untreated early-stage non-small cell lung cancer patients, approximately 76 in total, were the donors. TCRs were sequenced from unsorted whole RNA of tumor, nontumor lung or PBMC. The study's findings and limits: In tumors, expanded intratumoral alpha and beta TCR counts tracked mutation counts.

The material was lung tumor tissue, obtained at surgery. The receptor comes from a female donor with early-stage non-small cell lung cancer.

As DNA, the CDR3 is TGCAGTGCTAGAGATAATGGACAATTCGGCGGGCGCTACGAGCAGTACTTC. Translating gives CSARDNGQFGGRYEQYF. The chain has TRBV20-1 and TRBJ2-7; D assignment may be TRBD1 or TRBD2 (5 bases each). Germline CDR1 is DFQATT and CDR2 is SNEGSKA (reference sequence). V lost 0 bases, J lost 3 bases, and 21 bases lay in between. This CDR3 spans 17 amino acids.